Sequencing of this T cell receptor beta chain was carried out in a study of brain T cells in children with intractable seizures. Assay: immunoSEQ multiplex PCR; the TCRdb copy retains only in-frame clones and omits some. The repertoire holds 70,000 to 90,000 clones, with 85% to 95% as singletons. Unmatched junction bases numbered 9, after V lost 8 bases and J lost 7 bases. The CDR3 spans 14 residues. CDR1 is PRHDT and CDR2 is FYEKMQ in the germline V gene (reference sequence). The rearrangement joins TRBV13 to TRBJ2-1; 9 bases fit TRBD2. The material sequenced was peripheral blood, taken at surgery. This TCR derives from a boy under two years old with tuberous sclerosis and intractable seizures. The CDR3 sequence: CASAPGLADNEQFF. The CDR3 bases are TGTGCCAGCGCCCCGGGACTAGCTGATAATGAGCAGTTCTTC.